This T cell receptor beta chain was documented in a study of blood T cell repertoires in COVID-19 (dated by TCRdb to about 2020). Describing the broader study: Collaborator samples came from the United States, Italy and Spain and covered acute and convalescent phases of COVID-19. Samples came from the ongoing ImmuneRACE study (first 160 participants) plus 1,254 subjects from 6 global collaborators. Deeply sampled blood TCRbeta repertoires from subjects exposed to, actively infected with, or recovered from COVID-19 were included in the dataset. The prospective study material was composed of cDNA or gDNA derived from T cells, B-cell-depleted T cells, or PBMCs. Where available, HLA class I and class II types were taken from metadata supplied by the sample provider and were not determined by assay-based typing. Nearly every sample came with metadata listing a de-identified subject ID, COVID-19 status, age in years and sex. The repertoires were released in a freely available public database meant as a resource for research on the immune response to SARS-CoV-2. General study outcomes and caveats: The quantity of clinical and demographic metadata differed by source and by participant and was supplied without curation.

As for this clone: The antigen it binds to is not known. The record has no base qualities; no much larger clone is one base away.

Another Seattle source contributed samples from volunteer blood donors who had recovered from COVID-19. Whole blood was collected in K2EDTA tubes by collaborating institutions according to the institutions' own protocols. For TCRbeta analysis, collaborator samples were shipped as frozen whole blood, as isolated PBMCs, or as DNA extracted from either sample type. TCRbeta CDR3 regions were amplified from genomic DNA by means of the immunoSEQ Assay, a bias-controlled multiplex PCR. As for the original processing: The number of nucleated cells in each sample was estimated by amplification of reference gene primers within the assay. Sequence reads were collapsed and filtered to measure the absolute abundance of every unique TCRbeta CDR3 rearrangement. For each sample, productive Simpson clonality was calculated as the square root of Simpson's diversity index over productive rearrangements. This immuneACCESS table, as held by TCRdb, lists in-frame sequences with V and J called but not all clones. Of the missing ones, under half trace to an unresolved V gene in checked studies; the others have no known cause. The DNA was the basis for D and trimming; V, J and clone size are from that table. The sample profile shows approximately 240,000 clones; 70% to 90% of them were found once. The ten biggest clones cover 2% to 2.5% of the sample.

CDR1 and CDR2, per the germline V gene (reference sequence), are SEHNR and FQNEAQ. The junction shows trimming of 5 bases on V and 0 bases on J, and the gene matches do not reach 8 bases of it. The CDR3 spans 16 residues, from the cysteine through the phenylalanine. Only the CDR3 region is kept as DNA, spanning 48 bases read in frame from base 1. The specimen sequenced was peripheral blood. The chain was built from TRBV7-9 and TRBJ2-3, and 7 junctional nucleotides match TRBD1. The TCR was taken from a woman in her thirties or forties who had recovered from COVID-19. The sequence in DNA is TGTGCCAGCAGCCCCATCGACAGGGCCAGCACAGATACGCAGTATTTT. It translates as CASSPIDRASTDTQYF.